This T cell receptor beta chain is drawn from a study of blood T cells in healthy people across ages. CDR1 is SGHDN and CDR2 is FVKESK in the germline V gene. The CDR3 loop spans 15 amino acids. The V and J ends lost 0 bases and 2 bases respectively, with 11 bases between them. For this clonotype: Its antigen is undetermined.

The study's findings and limits: Naive T cell percentage and TCR beta diversity correlated strongly.

Primers used in a second PCR of roughly 6 to 11 cycles were a sample-barcoded 5' primer and a J-beta primer mix. TCRdb passed the 5' RACE reads through MiXCR, listing each CDR3 protein once. The data show about 1.8 million distinct CDR3 sequences, about 50% seen once. V usage is TRBV14 and J usage is TRBJ2-7; tentative D call: TRBD2 (7 bases). The TCR was taken from a woman aged 40 to 50 in good health. What was sequenced was blood. The CDR3 DNA reads TGTGCCAGCAGCCAAGAGCGGGGGCCGACCTACGAGCAGTACTTC. Its translation is CASSQERGPTYEQYF.